This TCR beta chain was obtained from a study of cytomegalovirus exposure and HLA in healthy donors. PCR used 60 Vbeta primers and 13 Jbeta primers. Profiling relied on immunoSEQ multiplex PCR, and the TCRdb table lists in-frame clones only, not all of them. The sample consists of approximately 240,000 clones, just under 85% of them appearing once. All donors participated as healthy donors of bone marrow. The donors, nominally healthy at sampling, likely had unrecorded immune exposures. The junction had 5 bases not matched to a gene; V was cut back by 1 base and J by 7 bases. CDR1 and CDR2 (germline): MNHNS, SASEGT. The CDR3 extends over 15 amino acids.

V is TRBV6-1 and J is TRBJ2-7; 12 positions agree with TRBD1. The clonotype was recovered from a woman aged 35 to 49 in good health and CMV-seronegative. The sample comprised PBMCs. The CDR3, as DNA: TGTGCCAGCAGTGAAGTTGGGACAGGGGGCGGTGAGCAGTACTTC. Translated, it gives CASSEVGTGGGEQYF.